This is a list of T cell receptor beta chains from one sample in a study of Graves' ophthalmopathy and Graves' hyperthyroidism. TCRdb re-analysed the multiplex PCR reads in MiXCR, keeping a single row per CDR3 protein. The sample carries about 740,000 distinct CDR3 sequences, approximately 40% recorded once. Sequencing was performed on peripheral blood. These receptors were obtained from an adult man with Graves' ophthalmopathy. Both conserved end residues are part of each CDR3. D genes are given only for firm matches. Size is stated for part of the rows, as once, few or many counts, or as a class when the clone is expanded.

j_call clone_size d_call v_call cdr3_aa cdr3_nt
TRBJ1-2 few TRBD1 TRBV10-3 CASGQGAGYTF TGTGCCAGCGGACAGGGGGCAGGCTACACCTTC
TRBJ2-3 NA NA TRBV10-1 CASSEGTGRTDTQYF TGCGCCAGCAGTGAGGGAACAGGGCGCACAGATACGCAGTATTTT
TRBJ1-5 many NA TRBV19 CASSIGRVLNQPQHF TGTGCCAGTAGTATCGGTAGGGTCTTAAATCAGCCCCAGCATTTT
TRBJ2-7 NA NA TRBV2 CASSEWGQYEQYF TGTGCCAGCAGTGAATGGGGGCAGTACGAGCAGTACTTC
TRBJ2-7 NA NA TRBV11-2 CASSPSGGHQYF TGTGCCAGCAGTCCTAGTGGGGGGCATCAGTACTTC
TRBJ2-7 NA TRBD1 TRBV5-6 CASSRLGQGYEQYF TGTGCCAGCAGTCGACTGGGACAGGGTTACGAGCAGTACTTC
TRBJ1-2 NA TRBD1 TRBV19 CASSLDGDRGQWYGYTF TGTGCCAGCAGTCTGGATGGGGACAGGGGTCAATGGTATGGCTACACCTTC
TRBJ2-6 NA TRBD1 TRBV7-9 CASSTGGNVLTF TGTGCCAGCTCGACAGGGGGCAACGTCCTGACTTTC
TRBJ1-1 many TRBD1 TRBV14 CASSRGTGNEAFF TGTGCCAGCAGTCGCGGGACAGGCAATGAAGCTTTCTTT
TRBJ1-2 many NA TRBV9 CASSVSGAGYGYTF TGTGCCAGCAGCGTCAGTGGGGCAGGATATGGCTACACCTTC
TRBJ2-5 few TRBD2 TRBV7-2 CASSLLGSGGARETQYF TGTGCCAGCAGCTTATTAGGTAGCGGGGGGGCCCGGGAGACCCAGTACTTC
TRBJ2-6 NA NA TRBV12-3/TRBV12-4 CASSFLGANVLTF TGTGCCAGCAGTTTCCTTGGGGCCAACGTCCTGACTTTC
TRBJ2-5 few NA TRBV7-6 CASSLGQTVGPQETQYF TGTGCCAGCAGCTTAGGACAGACAGTGGGACCCCAAGAGACCCAGTACTTC
TRBJ1-1 many TRBD1 TRBV2 CASSESGTGSAFF TGTGCCAGCAGTGAATCTGGGACAGGGAGTGCTTTCTTT
TRBJ1-4 NA NA TRBV15 CATSSISGGKEKLFF TGTGCCACCAGTAGTATATCCGGGGGCAAGGAAAAACTGTTTTTT
TRBJ1-2 NA NA TRBV19 CASSIQVNYGYTF TGTGCCAGTAGTATCCAGGTTAACTATGGCTACACCTTC
TRBJ1-1 many NA TRBV7-8 CASSLGAGLNTEAFF TGTGCCAGCAGCTTAGGAGCAGGCCTGAACACTGAAGCTTTCTTT
TRBJ1-5 NA TRBD1 TRBV29-1 CSPRTGGNQPQHF TGCAGCCCTCGGACAGGGGGCAATCAGCCCCAGCATTTT
TRBJ1-1 NA TRBD1 TRBV12-3/TRBV12-4 CASRDTGGGNAEAFF TGTGCCAGCAGGGATACAGGGGGTGGTAACGCTGAAGCTTTCTTT
TRBJ1-6 few NA TRBV2 CASLGGAGNSPLHF TGTGCCAGCTTAGGAGGAGCGGGGAATTCACCCCTCCACTTT
TRBJ1-2 NA TRBD1 TRBV10-3 CAWSVDRGYGYTF TGTGCCTGGAGTGTCGACAGGGGTTATGGCTACACCTTC
TRBJ1-1 NA NA TRBV28 CASSRSGRAFF TGTGCCAGCAGCCGCTCGGGGAGGGCTTTCTTT
TRBJ1-1 many NA TRBV24-1 CATRGAGYTEAFF TGTGCCACCAGGGGGGCAGGTTACACTGAAGCTTTCTTT
TRBJ1-1 NA NA TRBV10-3 CASKRAGLNTEAFF TGTGCCAGCAAGAGGGCAGGTTTGAACACTGAAGCTTTCTTT
TRBJ2-2 few NA TRBV24-1 CATSESGTNTGELFF TGTGCCACCAGTGAGTCGGGGACGAACACCGGGGAGCTGTTTTTT
TRBJ2-7 NA NA TRBV10-1 CASSQMGTLYEQYF TGCGCCAGCAGCCAGATGGGTACCTTGTACGAGCAGTACTTC
TRBJ1-5 NA TRBD1 TRBV2 CASGRDRVYNQPQHF TGTGCCAGCGGGAGGGACAGGGTTTACAATCAGCCCCAGCATTTT
TRBJ1-1 once TRBD1 TRBV7-9 CASSSTGFGFF TGTGCCAGCAGCTCGACAGGGTTCGGTTTCTTT
TRBJ1-1 many NA TRBV15 CATRINGQRNTEAFF TGTGCCACCAGAATAAACGGACAAAGGAACACTGAAGCTTTCTTT
TRBJ2-7 NA TRBD1 TRBV29-1 CSRDRESEQYF TGCAGCCGGGACAGGGAGAGTGAGCAGTACTTC
TRBJ2-7 NA TRBD2 TRBV25-1 CASNRGGKGSYEQYF TGTGCCAGCAACCGCGGGGGGAAGGGGTCCTACGAGCAGTACTTC
TRBJ2-7 NA TRBD2 TRBV7-2 CASSFRLAGGFPYEQYF TGTGCCAGCAGTTTCCGCCTAGCGGGAGGGTTTCCCTACGAGCAGTACTTC
TRBJ1-2 many NA TRBV9 CASSPDTSYGYTF TGTGCCAGCAGCCCGGACACCTCCTATGGCTACACCTTC
TRBJ2-7 few TRBD1 TRBV2 CASIGQELLYEQYF TGTGCCAGCATCGGACAGGAACTACTCTACGAGCAGTACTTC
TRBJ2-5 NA TRBD1 TRBV4-3 CASSQDERQGETQYF TGCGCCAGCAGCCAAGATGAAAGACAGGGGGAGACCCAGTACTTC
TRBJ1-1 few NA TRBV7-2 CASSQDVMRNTEAFF TGTGCCAGCAGCCAAGATGTCATGCGGAACACTGAAGCTTTCTTT
TRBJ2-3 NA NA TRBV14 CASSQDIWEDTQYF TGTGCCAGCAGCCAAGATATATGGGAGGATACGCAGTATTTT
TRBJ1-2 many NA TRBV10-1 CASSESIDNHGYTF TGCGCCAGCAGTGAGTCGATTGACAACCATGGCTACACCTTC
TRBJ2-7 NA NA TRBV2 CASSERVGPSYEQYF TGTGCCAGCAGTGAGCGGGTAGGCCCCTCCTACGAGCAGTACTTC
TRBJ1-5 NA NA TRBV19 CASSIKGGTIHQPQHF TGTGCCAGTAGTATAAAGGGTGGGACAATACATCAGCCCCAGCATTTT
TRBJ1-5 NA NA TRBV4-3 CASSQDRTVNQPQHF TGCGCCAGCAGCCAAGATCGGACGGTAAATCAGCCCCAGCATTTT
TRBJ2-6 few NA TRBV7-8 CASSLALLGGRISGANVLTF TGTGCCAGCAGCTTAGCCCTCTTAGGGGGGCGAATCTCTGGGGCCAACGTCCTGACTTTC
TRBJ2-3 NA NA TRBV20-1 CSARDRVFDTQYF TGCAGTGCTAGAGACAGGGTGTTTGATACGCAGTATTTT
TRBJ1-5 many TRBD1 TRBV10-2 CASSGQGAPQPQHF TGCGCCAGCTCAGGACAGGGGGCACCTCAGCCCCAGCATTTT
TRBJ1-1 NA NA TRBV20-1 CSARLGEKDTEAFF TGCAGTGCTAGGCTAGGGGAGAAGGACACTGAAGCTTTCTTT
TRBJ1-5 NA NA TRBV19 CASSIGTGFGRQPQHF TGTGCCAGTAGTATAGGTACAGGGTTCGGTAGGCAGCCCCAGCATTTT
TRBJ1-1 few NA TRBV7-9 CASSGPGTLNTEAFF TGTGCCAGCAGCGGCCCGGGGACGCTGAACACTGAAGCTTTCTTT
TRBJ2-5 NA TRBD1 TRBV12-3/TRBV12-4 CASRSWTGEETQYF TGTGCCAGCAGATCATGGACAGGGGAAGAGACCCAGTACTTC
TRBJ2-6 once NA TRBV7-9 CASSAVGGGNVLTF TGTGCCAGCAGCGCAGTAGGAGGGGGCAACGTCCTGACTTTC
TRBJ1-3 few NA TRBV6-5 CASSDPGNGNTIYF TGTGCCAGCAGTGACCCCGGGAACGGAAACACCATATATTTT
TRBJ1-6 few NA TRBV14 CASSQVGAGSPLHF TGTGCCAGCAGCCAAGTGGGGGCAGGCTCACCCCTCCACTTT
TRBJ2-7 NA TRBD1 TRBV28 CASSSPRDRPYEQYF TGTGCCAGCAGTTCCCCTCGGGACAGGCCCTACGAGCAGTACTTC
TRBJ2-2 few NA TRBV25-1 CASSSRAPTGELFF TGTGCCAGCAGTTCGAGGGCCCCCACCGGGGAGCTGTTTTTT
TRBJ2-7 few NA TRBV20-1 CSARDTEHYEQYF TGCAGTGCTAGAGATACAGAGCACTACGAGCAGTACTTC
TRBJ2-7 NA TRBD2 TRBV11-2 CASSLGLSGRASYEQYF TGTGCCAGCAGCCTGGGTCTCAGCGGGAGGGCATCCTACGAGCAGTACTTC
TRBJ1-1 few NA TRBV7-9 CASSPGTKNTEAFF TGTGCCAGCAGCCCCGGGACTAAAAACACTGAAGCTTTCTTT
TRBJ1-6 many TRBD1 TRBV9 CASSGGPGTGIGSLHF TGTGCCAGCAGCGGTGGCCCCGGGACAGGGATCGGGTCCCTCCACTTT
TRBJ2-5 NA NA TRBV20-1 CSARAEGETQYF TGCAGTGCTAGGGCGGAGGGGGAGACCCAGTACTTC
TRBJ2-7 NA NA TRBV11-3 CASSGPPQGRIYEQYF TGTGCCAGCAGCGGACCCCCCCAGGGACGGATCTACGAGCAGTACTTC
TRBJ2-7 many NA TRBV10-3 CAISDQGRNEQYF TGTGCCATCAGTGACCAGGGTCGTAACGAGCAGTACTTC